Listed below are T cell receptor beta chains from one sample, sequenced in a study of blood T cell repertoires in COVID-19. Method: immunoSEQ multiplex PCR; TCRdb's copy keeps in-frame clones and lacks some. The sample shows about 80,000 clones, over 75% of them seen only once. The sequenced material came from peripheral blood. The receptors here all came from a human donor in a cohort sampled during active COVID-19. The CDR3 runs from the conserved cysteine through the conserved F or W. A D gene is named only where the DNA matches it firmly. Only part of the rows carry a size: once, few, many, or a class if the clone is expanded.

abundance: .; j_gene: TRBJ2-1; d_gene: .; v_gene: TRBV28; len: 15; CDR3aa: CASSLPSRSYNEQFF; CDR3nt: TGTGCCAGCAGTTTACCTAGCCGGTCCTACAATGAGCAGTTCTTC
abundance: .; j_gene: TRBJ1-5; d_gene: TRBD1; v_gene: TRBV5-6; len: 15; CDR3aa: CASSAPGQGNQPQHF; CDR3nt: TGTGCCAGCAGCGCGCCGGGACAGGGGAATCAGCCCCAGCATTTT
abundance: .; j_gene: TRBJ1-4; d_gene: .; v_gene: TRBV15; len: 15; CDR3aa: CATSREQETNEKLFF; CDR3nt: TGTGCCACCAGCAGAGAACAGGAAACTAATGAAAAACTGTTTTTT
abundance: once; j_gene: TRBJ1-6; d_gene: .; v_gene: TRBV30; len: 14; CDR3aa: CAWLTQGFNSPLHF; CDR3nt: TGTGCCTGGTTAACACAGGGATTTAATTCACCCCTCCACTTT
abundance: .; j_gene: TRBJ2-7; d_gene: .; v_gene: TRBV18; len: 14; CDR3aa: CASSPRSEGYEQYF; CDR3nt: TGTGCCAGCTCACCACGGTCGGAGGGCTACGAGCAGTACTTC
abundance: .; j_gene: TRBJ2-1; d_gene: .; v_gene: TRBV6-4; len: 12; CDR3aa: CASSDDSLEQFF; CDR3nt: TGTGCCAGCAGTGACGACAGTTTGGAGCAGTTCTTC
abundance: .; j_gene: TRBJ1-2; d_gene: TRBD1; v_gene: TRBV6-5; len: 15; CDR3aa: CASSQGGTGYYGYTF; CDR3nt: TGTGCCAGCAGCCAAGGGGGGACAGGATACTATGGCTACACCTTC
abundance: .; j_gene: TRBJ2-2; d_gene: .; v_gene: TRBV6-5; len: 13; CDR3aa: CASSYPGTGELFF; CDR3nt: TGTGCCAGCAGTTACCCGGGTACCGGGGAGCTGTTTTTT
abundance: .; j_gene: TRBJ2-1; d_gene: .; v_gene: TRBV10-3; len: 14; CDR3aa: CAISLDSAYNEQFF; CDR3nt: TGTGCCATCAGCCTAGACTCGGCATACAATGAGCAGTTCTTC
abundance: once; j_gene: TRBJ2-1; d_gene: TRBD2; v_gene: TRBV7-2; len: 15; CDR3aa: CASRPRGGLLNEQFF; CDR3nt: TGTGCCAGCAGGCCCCGGGGGGGGCTCTTAAATGAGCAGTTCTTC
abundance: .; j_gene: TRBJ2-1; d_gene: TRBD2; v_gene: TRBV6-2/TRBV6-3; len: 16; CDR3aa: CASSYSPAGVSNEQFF; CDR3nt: TGTGCCAGCAGTTACTCGCCAGCGGGAGTGAGCAATGAGCAGTTCTTC
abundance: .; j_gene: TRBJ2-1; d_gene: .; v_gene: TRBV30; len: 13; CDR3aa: CAWSGGPYNEQFF; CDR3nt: TGTGCCTGGAGTGGGGGGCCCTACAATGAGCAGTTCTTC
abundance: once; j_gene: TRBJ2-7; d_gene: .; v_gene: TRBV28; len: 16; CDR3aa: CASSSPQTTGSYEQYF; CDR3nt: TGTGCCAGCAGCTCCCCTCAAACGACGGGATCCTACGAGCAGTACTTC
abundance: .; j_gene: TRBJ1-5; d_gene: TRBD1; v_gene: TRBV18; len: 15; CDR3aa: CASSPQGAGSQPQHF; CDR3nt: TGTGCCAGCTCACCCCAGGGGGCAGGTAGTCAGCCCCAGCATTTT
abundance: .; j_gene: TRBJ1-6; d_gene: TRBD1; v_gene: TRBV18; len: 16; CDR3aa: CASSPVLGQEDSPLHF; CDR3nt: TGTGCCAGCTCACCCGTTTTGGGACAGGAGGATTCACCCCTCCACTTT
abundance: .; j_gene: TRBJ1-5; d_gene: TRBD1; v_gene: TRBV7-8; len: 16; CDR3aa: CASSSDRTQRGQPQHF; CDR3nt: TGTGCCAGCAGCTCGGACAGGACTCAAAGGGGTCAGCCCCAGCATTTT
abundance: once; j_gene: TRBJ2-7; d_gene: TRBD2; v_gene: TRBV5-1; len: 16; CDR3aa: CASSSRLAGGSYEQYF; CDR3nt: TGCGCCAGCAGCTCTCGGCTAGCGGGGGGCTCCTACGAGCAGTACTTC
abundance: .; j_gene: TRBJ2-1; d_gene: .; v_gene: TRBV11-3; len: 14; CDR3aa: CASSLGAGYNEQFF; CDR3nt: TGTGCCAGCAGCTTAGGCGCGGGCTACAATGAGCAGTTCTTC
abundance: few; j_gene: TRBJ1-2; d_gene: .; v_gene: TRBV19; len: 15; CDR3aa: CASSRGPGANYGYTF; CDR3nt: TGTGCCAGTAGTAGGGGCCCAGGGGCTAACTATGGCTACACCTTC
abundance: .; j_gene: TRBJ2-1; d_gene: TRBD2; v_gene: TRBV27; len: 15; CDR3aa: CASSLMVAGVNEQFF; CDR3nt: TGTGCCAGCAGTTTAATGGTAGCGGGGGTCAATGAGCAGTTCTTC
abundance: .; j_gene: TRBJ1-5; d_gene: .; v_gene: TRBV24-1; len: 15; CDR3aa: CATSDPRTIHQPQHF; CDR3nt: TGTGCCACCAGTGATCCTAGGACAATTCATCAGCCCCAGCATTTT
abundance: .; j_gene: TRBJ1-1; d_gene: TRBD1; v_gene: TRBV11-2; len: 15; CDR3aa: CASNRGQGMNTEAFF; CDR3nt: TGTGCCAGCAACCGGGGACAGGGTATGAACACTGAAGCTTTCTTT
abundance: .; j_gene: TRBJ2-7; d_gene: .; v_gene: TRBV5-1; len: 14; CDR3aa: CASSSRLGDYEQYF; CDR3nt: TGCGCCAGCAGCTCTCGACTAGGGGACTACGAGCAGTACTTC
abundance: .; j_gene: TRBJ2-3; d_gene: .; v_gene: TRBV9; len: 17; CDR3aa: CASSVGGTAPFTDTQYF; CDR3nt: TGTGCCAGCAGCGTAGGCGGGACCGCACCCTTCACAGATACGCAGTATTTT
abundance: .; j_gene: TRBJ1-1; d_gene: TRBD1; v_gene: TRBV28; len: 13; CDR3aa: CASSLTGVNEAFF; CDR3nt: TGTGCCAGCAGTTTGACAGGGGTGAATGAAGCTTTCTTT
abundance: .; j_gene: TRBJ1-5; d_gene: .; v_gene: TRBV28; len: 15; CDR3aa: CASSPPTDSNQPQHF; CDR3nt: TGTGCCAGCAGTCCGCCGACAGATAGCAATCAGCCCCAGCATTTT
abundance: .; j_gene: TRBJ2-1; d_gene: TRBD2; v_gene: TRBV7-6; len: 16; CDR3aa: CASSLTSGQLGNEQFF; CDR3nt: TGTGCCAGCAGCTTAACTAGCGGGCAACTGGGAAATGAGCAGTTCTTC
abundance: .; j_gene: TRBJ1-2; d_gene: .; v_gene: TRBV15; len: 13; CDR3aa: CATSRDGAGGYTF; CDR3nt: TGTGCCACCAGCAGAGATGGGGCCGGCGGCTACACCTTC
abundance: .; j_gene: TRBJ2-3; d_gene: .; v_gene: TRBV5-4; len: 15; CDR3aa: CASSLSATSTDTQYF; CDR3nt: TGTGCCAGCAGCTTGTCGGCGACTAGCACAGATACGCAGTATTTT
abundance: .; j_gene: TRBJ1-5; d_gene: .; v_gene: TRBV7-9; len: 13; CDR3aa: CASARQGNQPQHF; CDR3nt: TGTGCCAGCGCAAGACAGGGCAATCAGCCCCAGCATTTT
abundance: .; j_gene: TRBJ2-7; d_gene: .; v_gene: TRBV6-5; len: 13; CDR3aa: CASSYLESYEQYF; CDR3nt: TGTGCCAGCAGTTACCTCGAGAGCTACGAGCAGTACTTC
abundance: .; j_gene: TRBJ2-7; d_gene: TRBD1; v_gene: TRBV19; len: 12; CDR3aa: CASSQTGDEQYF; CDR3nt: TGTGCCAGTAGTCAGACAGGGGACGAGCAGTACTTC
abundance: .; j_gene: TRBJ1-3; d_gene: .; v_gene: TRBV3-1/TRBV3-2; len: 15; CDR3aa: CASSHHVDAGNTIYF; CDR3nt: TGTGCCAGCAGCCACCACGTAGATGCTGGAAACACCATATATTTT
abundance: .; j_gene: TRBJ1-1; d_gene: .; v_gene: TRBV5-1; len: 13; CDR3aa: CASKQGWDTEAFF; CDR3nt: TGCGCCAGCAAACAGGGCTGGGACACTGAAGCTTTCTTT
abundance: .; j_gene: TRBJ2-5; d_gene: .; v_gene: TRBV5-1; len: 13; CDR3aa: CASSSPGQETQYF; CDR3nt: TGCGCCAGCAGTAGTCCGGGCCAAGAGACCCAGTACTTC
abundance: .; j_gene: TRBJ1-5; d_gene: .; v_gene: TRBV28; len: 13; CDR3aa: CASSPFLNQPQHF; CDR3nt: TGTGCCAGCAGTCCCTTCTTAAATCAGCCCCAGCATTTT
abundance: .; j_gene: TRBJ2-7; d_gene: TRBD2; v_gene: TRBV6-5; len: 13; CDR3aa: CASSISGSYEQYF; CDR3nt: TGTGCCAGCAGTATTAGCGGGAGTTACGAGCAGTACTTC
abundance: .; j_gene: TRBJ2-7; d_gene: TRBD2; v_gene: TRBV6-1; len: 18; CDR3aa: CASSEAPPGLAGFYEQYF; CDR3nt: TGTGCCAGCAGTGAAGCGCCACCGGGACTAGCGGGCTTTTACGAGCAGTACTTC
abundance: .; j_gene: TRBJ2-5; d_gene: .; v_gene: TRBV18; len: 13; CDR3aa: CASSPPAGETQYF; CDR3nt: TGTGCCAGCTCACCACCGGCGGGGGAGACCCAGTACTTC
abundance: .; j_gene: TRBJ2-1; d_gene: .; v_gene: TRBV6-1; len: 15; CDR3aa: CASSEAGRSYNEQFF; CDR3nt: TGTGCCAGCAGTGAAGCGGGGAGGAGCTACAATGAGCAGTTCTTC
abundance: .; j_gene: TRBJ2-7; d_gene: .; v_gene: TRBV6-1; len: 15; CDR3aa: CASSEIGGIAYEQYF; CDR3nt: TGTGCCAGCAGTGAAATAGGGGGAATAGCCTACGAGCAGTACTTC
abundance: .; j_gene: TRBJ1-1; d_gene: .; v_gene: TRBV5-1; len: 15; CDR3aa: CASSLGTVVNTEAFF; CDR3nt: TGCGCCAGCAGCTTGGGTACGGTTGTGAACACTGAAGCTTTCTTT
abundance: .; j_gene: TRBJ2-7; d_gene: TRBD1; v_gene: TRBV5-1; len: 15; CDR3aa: CASSLTRQGTYEQYF; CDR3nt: TGCGCCAGCAGCTTGACCCGACAGGGTACCTACGAGCAGTACTTC